A selection of T cell receptor beta chains follows, all from one sample in a study of response to subunit inactivated influenza vaccine. One entry per CDR3 protein results from TCRdb running MiXCR on the RT-PCR reads. The data show about 650,000 distinct CDR3 sequences, approximately 14% seen once. The sequencing here drew on PBMCs from blood, taken roughly 12 days after vaccination. These receptors came from a man aged 45-60 years who received an inactivated influenza vaccine. CDR3s include the opening cysteine and the closing phenylalanine or tryptophan. A D gene is named only where the DNA matches it firmly. Expanded clones are given a class, and other clones once, few, many or no size at all.

size	V	J	D	DNA	CDR3
few	TRBV28	TRBJ2-3	TRBD1	TGTGCCAGCAGTTTATTATCAGGGGGAAGTGGATTAAAAGATACGCAGTATTTT	CASSLLSGGSGLKDTQYF
few	TRBV25-1	TRBJ2-1	.	TGTGCCAGCAGTGAACCGGGAAGGGGAGTGTTGGGTGAGCAGTTCTTC	CASSEPGRGVLGEQFF
.	TRBV12-3/TRBV12-4	TRBJ1-2	.	TGTGCCAGTACCCCCCGGCCGGAGGCTTATGGCTACACCTTC	CASTPRPEAYGYTF
.	TRBV5-1	TRBJ1-1	.	TGCGCCAGCAGCTTGTCTACGGGAATGAACACTGAAGCTTTCTTT	CASSLSTGMNTEAFF
.	TRBV3-1	TRBJ2-3	.	TGTGCCAGCAGCCAAGCCTCCGGGACAACGCAGTATTTT	CASSQASGTTQYF
.	TRBV28	TRBJ1-2	TRBD1	TGTGCCAGCAGGGGACAGTCTTCAAACTATGGCTACACCTTC	CASRGQSSNYGYTF
.	TRBV12-3/TRBV12-4	TRBJ2-1	.	TGTGCCAGCAGCCGCAGGAGCTTCTCCTACAATGAGCAGTTCTTC	CASSRRSFSYNEQFF
many	TRBV7-9	TRBJ2-3	.	TGTGCCAGCAGCTTTAGAGGGGGTACTAACACAGATACGCAGTATTTT	CASSFRGGTNTDTQYF
few	TRBV4-3	TRBJ2-3	.	TGCGCCAGCAGCCAAGAGGAGACGCCCACAGATACGCAGTATTTT	CASSQEETPTDTQYF
many	TRBV5-1	TRBJ2-3	TRBD2	TGCGCCAGCAGCTTGGGACTAGCGGGAGTCTCAGATACGCAGTATTTT	CASSLGLAGVSDTQYF
few	TRBV18	TRBJ1-2	TRBD1	TGTGCCAGCTCACCGGACAGGGCGTACTATGGCTACACCTTC	CASSPDRAYYGYTF
few	TRBV2	TRBJ1-5	.	TGTGCCAGCAGTTTAAGGCGGGGGGAGCCCCAGCATTTT	CASSLRRGEPQHF
few	TRBV5-1	TRBJ2-7	TRBD1	TGCGCCAGCAGCTTGCGTGGGACAGGGGCGGACGAGCAGTACTTC	CASSLRGTGADEQYF
.	TRBV4-1	TRBJ2-3	.	TGCGCCAGCAGCCAAGATCAACACTCATACACAGATACGCAGTATTTT	CASSQDQHSYTDTQYF
few	TRBV11-2	TRBJ1-4	.	TGTGCCAGCAGCTTTGGCAGGCATAATGAAAAACTGTTTTTT	CASSFGRHNEKLFF
few	TRBV27	TRBJ2-7	TRBD1	TGTGCCAGCAGTCACCCGGGACAGGCCCCTCCCTACGAGCAGTACTTC	CASSHPGQAPPYEQYF
.	TRBV28	TRBJ2-1	.	TGTGCCAGCAGTTCCCCAGGCACCGGGGGCAATGAGCAGTTCTTC	CASSSPGTGGNEQFF
.	TRBV27	TRBJ1-1	.	TGTGCCAGCAGATCTACAGGGAGTAGGACTGAAGCTTTCTTT	CASRSTGSRTEAFF
.	TRBV12-3/TRBV12-4	TRBJ2-7	TRBD1	TGTGCCAGCGGATCTACCGGGACAGGGGGTCGAGAGCAGTACTTC	CASGSTGTGGREQYF
many	TRBV12-3/TRBV12-4	TRBJ2-4	TRBD1	TGTGCCAGCAGTTGGACAGGCGGTGAGGGCATTCAGTACTTC	CASSWTGGEGIQYF
few	TRBV10-3	TRBJ2-3	TRBD2	TGTGCCATCAGATCTAGCGGGGGGGCCGGAGATACGCAGTATTTT	CAIRSSGGAGDTQYF
.	TRBV18	TRBJ2-1	TRBD2	TGTGCCAGCTCACCACCGGAGCTAGCGGGAAATGGGAATGAGCAGTTCTTC	CASSPPELAGNGNEQFF
few	TRBV5-1	TRBJ1-4	TRBD1	TGCGCCAGCAGCTTGGTTACAGGGGGCGGTGAAAAACTGTTTTTT	CASSLVTGGGEKLFF
few	TRBV29-1	TRBJ2-3	TRBD1	TGCAGCGTTGAAGGGGGGGACAGGGGCACAGATACGCAGTATTTT	CSVEGGDRGTDTQYF
.	TRBV12-3/TRBV12-4	TRBJ2-3	.	TGTGCCAGCAGTTTTGGGTTAAACTACATCACAGATACGCAGTATTTT	CASSFGLNYITDTQYF
many	TRBV4-3	TRBJ2-1	.	TGCGCCAGCAGCCCCGCAGGAACCTACAATGAGCAGTTCTTC	CASSPAGTYNEQFF